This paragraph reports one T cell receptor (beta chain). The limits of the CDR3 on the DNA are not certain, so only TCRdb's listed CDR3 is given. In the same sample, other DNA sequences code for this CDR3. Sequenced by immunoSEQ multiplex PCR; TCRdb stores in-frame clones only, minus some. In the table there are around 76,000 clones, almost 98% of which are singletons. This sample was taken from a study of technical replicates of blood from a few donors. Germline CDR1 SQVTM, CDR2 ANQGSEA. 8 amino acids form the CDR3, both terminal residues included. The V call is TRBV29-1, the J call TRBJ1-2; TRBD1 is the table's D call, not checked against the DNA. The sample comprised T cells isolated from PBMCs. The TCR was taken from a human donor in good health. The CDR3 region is CSVGGGTF.